The rows below give T cell receptor beta chains drawn from one sample of a study of T cell repertoires in cytomegalovirus infection. One entry per CDR3 protein results from TCRdb running MiXCR on the reads. Of about 460,000 distinct CDR3 sequences in the sample, roughly 12% were seen once. Sequenced sample: PBMCs. Every receptor here comes from a human donor in good health (CMV status not recorded). Some clones in this sample may be carry-over from other donors' samples. The CDR3 runs from the conserved cysteine through the conserved F or W.

v_call cdr3_aa
TRBV12-3/TRBV12-4 CASSSGREGLGETQYF
TRBV27 CASRSHTGTGIYF
TRBV11-2 CASSPQRVRSYEQYF
TRBV12-3/TRBV12-4 CASSLTGMAWGLEQYF
TRBV20-1 CSAPSKNTEAFF
TRBV2 CASRADPGQGYNEQFF
TRBV20-1 CSAKQGSGGTGELFF
TRBV7-2 CASSWVATGAKNIQYF
TRBV11-3 CASSLGTGARGYNEQFF
TRBV12-3/TRBV12-4 CASSPSPDRASPLGQPQHF
TRBV9 CASSTDSIYNEQFF
TRBV20-1 CSAPPTIGQGHTYGYTF
TRBV11-2 CASSLGVLGELFF
TRBV6-6 CASSSLTSGRAGGELFF
TRBV3-1 CASSQGLIKGLARYNEQFF
TRBV20-1 CSARLIYNEQFF
TRBV9 CASSRLREGLGDEQFF
TRBV19 CASSTGELIGSPLHF
TRBV25-1 CASSELISLAGRIRYNEQFF
TRBV7-3 CASSPQGSMNTGELFF
TRBV7-9 CASSLIDYEQYF
TRBV2 CASIGQGGIYTEAFF
TRBV28 CASSLEGLAGGGKNIQYF
TRBV5-6 CASSWQGYEQYF
TRBV4-1 CASRPYSAYNEQFF
TRBV20-1 CSAEGLAGTYEQYF
TRBV5-1 CASSPMARTANYGYTF
TRBV7-9 CASSLVLGAGELFF
TRBV19 CASSPRPGFLKRTDTQYF
TRBV29-1 CSAVGQGGGNEQFF
TRBV28 CASSRPTATGANVLTF
TRBV6-5 CASSRPGLGYNEQFF
TRBV12-3/TRBV12-4 CASSPNFSGGRTGELFF
TRBV20-1 CSASIPGEETQYF
TRBV30 CAWAKFGTIGNQPQHF
TRBV20-1 CSARTGQGANYGYTF
TRBV3-1 CASSGDTTTDTQYF
TRBV13 CASNIDRAGNTEAFF
TRBV4-1 CASSQDWAGGNQPQHF
TRBV27 CASSFDRGSETQYF
TRBV7-2 CASSLGGGFVAFF
TRBV6-1 CASSQGRILPGEAFF
TRBV6-5 CASSYRRGGKFTGELFF
TRBV7-2 CASSPSRNEQFF
TRBV10-3 CAISESKGNQETQYF
TRBV6-5 CASSYSSLDSSGANVLTF
TRBV12-3/TRBV12-4 CASSYGEEQYF
TRBV28 CATRGGGANVLTF
TRBV7-9 CASSNGTGNTEAFF
TRBV12-5 CASASSSYNEQFF
TRBV2 CASRSYYEQYF
TRBV10-3 CAISENTGGADTQYF
TRBV20-1 CSASHYGRGSPLHF
TRBV5-5 CASSLTLDGPRAQPQHF
TRBV5-1 CASSLARADRTDTQYF
TRBV5-5 CASSSITVPNEKLFF
TRBV28 CASTLTGGSNQPQHF